This TCR beta chain is from a study of spatial heterogeneity in lung cancer. TCRdb redid the calling of the 5' RACE reads with MiXCR, one entry per CDR3 protein. The sample lists around 18,000 distinct CDR3 sequences; 9.5% to 10% were seen once. In germline, CDR1 is LGHDT, CDR2 YNNKEL (reference sequence). V gave up 1 base and J gave up 0 bases, with 11 bases separating them. The CDR3 totals 16 residues. The time point: sample taken at primary tumor resection. This clonotype turned up a few times. Antigen specificity is unknown. The library was designed around alpha chains, so this beta chain is a stray read whose abundance carries little weight. Study-wide results and limits: How many expanded intratumoral alpha and beta TCRs were present tracked the tumor mutation count, which was a count of nonsynonymous mutations.

The chain employs TRBV3-1 and TRBJ2-3, with TRBD2 as a possible D gene (5 bases). This receptor was obtained from a female donor with early-stage non-small cell lung cancer. This sample comprised lung tumor tissue, obtained at surgery. The CDR3 coding sequence is TGTGCCAGCAGCCAAGGGGCCCAGCGGAGCACAGATACGCAGTATTTT. It specifies CASSQGAQRSTDTQYF.